The clone carrying this TCR beta chain was recorded a few times. Generated by immunoSEQ multiplex PCR, the TCRdb table keeps only in-frame clones and is missing some. The sample includes almost 400,000 clones, approximately 87% of them seen just once. Trimming shortened V by 8 bases and J by 3 bases, and 8 bases separated the two germline ends. Germline V CDR1 and CDR2: MNHEY, SVGAGI. The CDR3 length is 11 residues. The data are from a study of blood T cell repertoires in COVID-19. Study details: COVID-19 samples, acute and convalescent, were from the United States, Italy and Spain. PBMCs, B-cell-depleted T cells, or T cells provided the cDNA or gDNA that made up the material.

The chain joins TRBV6-5 to TRBJ2-7; D is undetermined. Material for sequencing was peripheral blood. The receptor comes from a woman aged 60-75 years with COVID-19, enrolled during active disease. This CDR3 reads CASEAHYEQYF. CDR3 in DNA: TGTGCCAGCGAGGCTCACTACGAGCAGTACTTC.